This T cell receptor beta chain is drawn from a study of shared clonotypes between healthy human individuals. Background on the study: The study enrolled a couple of women and a few men aged 18 to 49.

For this clone: Its antigen remains unidentified.

The assay used deep level. Using immunoSEQ multiplex PCR, the repertoire was profiled, and TCRdb retains in-frame clones only, with some absent. Among some 510,000 clones listed, 79% were seen once. General study findings and limits: Expectations were that clonotype sharing among donors would be affected by sequencing depth.

The CDR3 has 15 amino acids. V was shortened by 0 bases and J by 8 bases, with 13 bases between the two germline ends. Germline V lookup: CDR1 MNHNS, CDR2 SASEGT. This rearrangement joins TRBV6-1 to TRBJ1-4; maybe TRBD1 (5 bases). This clonotype originated in a woman aged 40 to 55 in good health. Some clones in this sample may be carry-over from other donors' samples. The sequenced material came from PBMCs. The CDR3 DNA reads TGTGCCAGCAGTGAAGCGGGCAGGGAGCACGAAAAACTGTTTTTT. It is translated as CASSEAGREHEKLFF.